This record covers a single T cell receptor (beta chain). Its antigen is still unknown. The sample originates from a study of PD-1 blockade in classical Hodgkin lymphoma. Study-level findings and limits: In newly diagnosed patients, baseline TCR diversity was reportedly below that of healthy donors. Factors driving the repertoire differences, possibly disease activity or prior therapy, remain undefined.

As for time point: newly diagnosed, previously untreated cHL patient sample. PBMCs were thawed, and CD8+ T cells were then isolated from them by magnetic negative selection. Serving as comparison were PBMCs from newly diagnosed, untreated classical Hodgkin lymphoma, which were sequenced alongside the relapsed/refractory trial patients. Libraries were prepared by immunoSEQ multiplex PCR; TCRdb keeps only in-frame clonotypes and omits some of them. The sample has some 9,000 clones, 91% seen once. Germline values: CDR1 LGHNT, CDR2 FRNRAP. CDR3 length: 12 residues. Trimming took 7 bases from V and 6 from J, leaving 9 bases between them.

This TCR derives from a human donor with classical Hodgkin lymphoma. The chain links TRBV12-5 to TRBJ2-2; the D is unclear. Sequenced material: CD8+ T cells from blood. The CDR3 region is CASVLGAGELFF. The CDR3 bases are TGTGCTAGTGTCCTTGGGGCCGGGGAGCTGTTTTTT.